This T cell receptor beta chain originates from a study of T cells after yellow fever vaccination. Study-wide findings and caveats: A secondary response was less intense yet reached its peak sooner, at day 5 versus 15. Booster samples showed a return of most primary-vaccination clones (almost 97% CD4, 70% to 90% CD8).

In this sample, this clonotype turned up many times. Antigen: not known. 5'RACE template switching generated TCR cDNA, adding a universal primer site and UMIs. MiXCR, applied by TCRdb to the 5' RACE reads, yields one record per CDR3 protein. The sample consists of approximately 240,000 distinct CDR3 sequences, 3.6% of them appearing once. CDR1 and CDR2 from the germline V gene are DFQATT and SNEGSKA (reference sequence). The CDR3 runs 16 residues. Trimming took off 0 bases at V and 0 bases at J, with 14 bases between the two ends. The starting material was PBMCs, obtained 15 days after the yellow fever booster vaccination. This clonotype was sampled from a man between 18 and 35 years old who received the YFV17D yellow fever vaccine. The chain couples TRBV20-1 to TRBJ1-2; tentative D call: TRBD1 (5 bases). CDR3 sequence: CSARDRRGLANYGYTF. As DNA, the CDR3 is TGCAGTGCTAGAGACCGGAGGGGCCTCGCTAACTATGGCTACACCTTC.